The 20 T cell receptor beta chains listed next were all sequenced from one sample in a study of CD8 T cells in ankylosing spondylitis. Whole-study findings and limits: Seven to nine highly homologous variants made up a TCR beta motif, and this motif appeared characteristic of ankylosing spondylitis blood.

Their antigens remain unidentified. TCRdb used MiXCR to reprocess the 5' RACE reads, holding one entry per CDR3 protein. The sample lists approximately 540,000 distinct CDR3 sequences, roughly 12% occurring once. Sequencing was done on a sample of blood, either unsorted or a sorted T cell fraction (not recorded which). The receptors originated from a male donor with ankylosing spondylitis.

The chain uses TRBV7-9 and TRBJ2-7, with unresolved D. Trimming took off 8 bases at V and 4 bases at J, with 18 bases between the two ends. The CDR3 loop spans 14 amino acids. The germline CDR1 and CDR2 sequences are SEHNR and FQNEAQ (reference sequence). CDR3 amino acids: CASGYTYLGYEQYV. The DNA of the CDR3 is TGTGCCAGCGGCTATACTTATCTTGGGTACGAGCAGTACGTC.

This clonotype was detected a few times. This chain links TRBV7-2 with TRBJ2-2, with 9 bases that match TRBD2. CDR1 is SGHTA, CDR2 FQGNSA, per germline. The CDR3 is 17 residues long. Trimming cost V 1 base and J 2 bases; bases outside gene matches: 5. CDR3 sequence (DNA): TGTGCCAGCAGCTTAGTATCGCTAGCGGGAAACACCGGGGAGCTGTTTTTT. Protein product: CASSLVSLAGNTGELFF.

There are many counts of this clonotype. The chain carries TRBV7-2 and TRBJ2-1; 8 nucleotides align to TRBD1. This CDR3 has 15 amino acids. The J segment lost 7 bases and the V segment lost 5 bases, leaving 10 bases of the junction unmatched. Germline values: CDR1 SGHTA, CDR2 FQGNSA. For the CDR3, the DNA is TGTGCCAGCAGCGTTCAGACAGGGGCCGGGAATGAGCAGTTCTTC. It translates to CASSVQTGAGNEQFF. The complete variable domain, with remaining parts taken from reference TRBV7-2 and TRBJ2-1, reads GAGVSQSPSNKVTEKGKDVELRCDPISGHTALYWYRQSLGQGLEFLIYFQGNSAPDKSGLPSDRFSAERTGGSVSTLTIQRTQQEDSAVYLCASSVQTGAGNEQFFGPGTRLTVL.

This clonotype has just a few counts. The genes are TRBV4-2 and TRBJ2-3; the match to TRBD2 covers 8 bases. The germline V gene encodes CDR1 LGHNA and CDR2 YNFKEQ. The V segment lost 0 bases and the J segment 3 bases; nucleotides outside the gene matches: 5. The CDR3 covers 16 residues. The CDR3 protein is CASSQDRGGRTDTQYF. DNA of the CDR3: TGTGCCAGCAGCCAAGATAGGGGCGGGAGGACAGATACGCAGTATTTT.

In regard to this clonotype: Germline and junction disagree at one end, which may indicate a read error. V usage is TRBV20-1 and J usage is TRBJ1-1; 8 nucleotides align to TRBD1. This CDR3 region has 14 residues. Germline loops: CDR1 DFQATT, CDR2 SNEGSKA (reference sequence). CDR3 sequence (DNA): TGCAGTGTTAGACCGGGACAGGAAGGCACTGAAGCTTTCTTT. The encoded protein is CSVRPGQEGTEAFF.

This clonotype was found many times. The chain joins TRBV2 to TRBJ2-1; D uncertain. Trimming stripped 4 bases from V and 0 bases from J, with 10 bases between. The CDR3 has 15 amino acids. Looked up from germline, CDR1 is SNHLY and CDR2 is FYNNEI. CDR3 sequence reads: CASSVMGFSYNEQFF. In DNA form, the CDR3 reads TGTGCCAGCAGTGTCATGGGATTCTCCTACAATGAGCAGTTCTTC.

This clonotype appeared a few times. The chain has TRBV2 and TRBJ1-6; no reliable D call. V lost 4 bases, J lost 6 bases, and 4 bases lay in between. The CDR3 length is 12 residues. Germline CDR1 SNHLY, CDR2 FYNNEI. This CDR3 is CASSATNSPLHF. As DNA, the CDR3 is TGTGCCAGCAGTGCTACTAATTCACCCCTCCACTTT.

This clonotype was detected a few times. V is TRBV15 and J is TRBJ2-7; 8 bases agree with TRBD2. Germline CDR1 reads LNHNV; CDR2 reads YYDKDF (reference sequence). With V trimmed by 0 bases and J by 6 bases, 10 bases remained unmatched. The length of the CDR3 is 16 residues. Here the CDR3 DNA reads TGTGCCACCAGCAGAGAAGGACTGGCGGGAGGAGGCGAGCAGTACTTC. It yields the protein CATSREGLAGGGEQYF.

This clonotype was seen a few times. This rearrangement joins TRBV10-2 to TRBJ2-7; D gene unclear. The CDR3 runs to 13 residues. V was trimmed by 4 bases and J by 2 bases, leaving 9 bases between them. Per germline, CDR1 WSHSY and CDR2 SAAADI. The CDR3 spells CASSGSGTYEQYV. CDR3 sequence (DNA): TGCGCCAGCAGTGGGTCAGGTACCTACGAGCAGTACGTC.

The rearrangement uses TRBV3-1 and TRBJ2-1, with 16 bases matching TRBD2. The CDR3 extends over 16 amino acids. Per germline, CDR1 LGHDT and CDR2 YNNKEL (reference sequence). The V and J ends lost 9 bases and 7 bases, in that order; junction bases with no gene match: 9. The CDR3 is CASMRMGLAGGNEQFF. CDR3 in DNA: TGTGCCAGTATGAGAATGGGACTAGCGGGAGGGAATGAGCAGTTCTTC.

The gene calls are TRBV20-1 and TRBJ2-7; 7 bases are a match to TRBD2. V was pared by 0 bases and J by 2 bases, with 7 bases of the junction left unmatched. The CDR3 loop spans 15 amino acids. CDR1 is DFQATT and CDR2 is SNEGSKA in the germline V gene (reference sequence). Written as DNA, the CDR3 is TGCAGTGCTAGAGATCCCCTAGCGGAGGCCTACGAGCAGTACTTC. It yields the protein CSARDPLAEAYEQYF.

In its sample, this clonotype was seen a few times. The chain couples TRBV5-1 to TRBJ2-2; 7 bases align to TRBD2. The V and J ends lost 0 bases and 6 bases, in that order; junction bases with no gene match: 11. The CDR3 has 17 amino acids. Looked up from germline, CDR1 is SGHRS and CDR2 is YFSETQ. The CDR3 sequence is CASSLEGLVSLAGELFF. The CDR3 nucleotides read TGCGCCAGCAGCTTGGAAGGACTAGTTTCCCTGGCCGGGGAGCTGTTTTTT.

The chain carries TRBV2 and TRBJ2-1; D not resolved. Germline values: CDR1 SNHLY, CDR2 FYNNEI. This CDR3 region has 15 residues. The V gene lost 3 bases and the J gene lost 1 base, with 10 bases spanning the gap. The CDR3 loop is CASSEGRPSYNEQFF. CDR3 bases: TGTGCCAGCAGTGAGGGCCGGCCGTCCTACAATGAGCAGTTCTTC.

This rearrangement joins TRBV27 to TRBJ2-2; TRBD1 agrees at 8 bases. The length of the CDR3 is 15 residues. Germline lookup yields CDR1 MNHEY and CDR2 SMNVEV (reference sequence). V was clipped by 5 bases and J by 7 bases; unmatched bases: 9. The CDR3 here is CASSHRTGRDGELFF. CDR3 nucleotides: TGTGCCAGCAGTCACCGGACAGGGCGCGACGGGGAGCTGTTTTTT.

The rearrangement joins TRBV7-6 to TRBJ2-3; D may be TRBD1 (5 bases). This CDR3 spans 14 amino acids. V was clipped by 5 bases and J by 2 bases, with 11 bases between them. CDR1 SGHVS and CDR2 FNYEAQ come from the germline V gene. The CDR3 here is CASSADSFTDTQYF. As DNA, the CDR3 is TGTGCCAGCAGCGCTGACAGTTTCACAGATACGCAGTATTTT.

This clonotype was seen more than once but under ten times. The chain carries TRBV27 and TRBJ2-7; D not certain. V lost 6 bases to trimming and J lost 0 bases, with 9 bases between them. CDR3 length equals 13 residues. CDR1 is MNHEY, CDR2 SMNVEV, per germline (reference sequence). The CDR3 region is CASSSYPSYEQYF. The CDR3 DNA reads TGTGCCAGCAGCTCGTATCCCTCCTACGAGCAGTACTTC.

This chain connects TRBV5-1 to TRBJ2-6, with D unclear. Trimming took 0 bases from V and 0 from J, leaving 7 bases between them. The CDR3 extends over 16 amino acids. The germline V gene has CDR1 SGHRS and CDR2 YFSETQ. The CDR3 DNA sequence: TGCGCCAGCAGCTTGGAGATCCTCTCTGGGGCCAACGTCCTGACTTTC. Protein: CASSLEILSGANVLTF.

There are a few counts of this clonotype. The rearrangement links TRBV4-2 to TRBJ2-1; 15 positions agree with TRBD2. V dropped 1 base and J dropped 7; count of bases not matched to a gene: 5. The CDR3 length is 17 residues. The germline V gene has CDR1 LGHNA and CDR2 YNFKEQ. As DNA, the CDR3 is TGTGCCAGCAGCCAAGGGACTAGCGGGAGGGCCAGGAATGAGCAGTTCTTC. Translated, it gives CASSQGTSGRARNEQFF.

The CDR3 loop reads CASSAPYGYTF. The CDR3 region has the DNA TGTGCCAGCAGCGCCCCTTATGGCTACACCTTC. The chain recombines TRBV9 with TRBJ1-2; D gene unclear. The CDR3 is 11 residues long. Germline loops: CDR1 SGDLS, CDR2 YYNGEE. Trimming shortened V by 3 bases and J by 5 bases, and 5 bases separated the two germline ends.

This CDR3 is CASSLVTGANEKLFF. The CDR3 nucleotides read TGTGCCAGCAGCTTAGTTACAGGGGCTAATGAAAAACTGTTTTTT. The gene calls are TRBV7-9 and TRBJ1-4; 7 bases align to TRBD1. The CDR3 length is 15 residues. V trimming: 1 base; J trimming: 3 bases; junction bases outside the gene matches: 2. CDR1 and CDR2 from the germline V gene are SEHNR and FQNEAQ (reference sequence).